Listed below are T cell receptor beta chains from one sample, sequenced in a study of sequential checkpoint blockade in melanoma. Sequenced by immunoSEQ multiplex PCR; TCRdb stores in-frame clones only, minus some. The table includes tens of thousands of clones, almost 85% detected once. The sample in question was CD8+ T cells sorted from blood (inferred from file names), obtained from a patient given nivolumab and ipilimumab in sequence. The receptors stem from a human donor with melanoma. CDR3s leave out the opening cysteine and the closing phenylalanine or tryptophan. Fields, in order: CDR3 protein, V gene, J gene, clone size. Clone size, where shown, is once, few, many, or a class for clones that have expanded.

CDR3aa: ASSLGQGETEAF; v_gene: TRBV9; j_gene: TRBJ1-1; abundance: .
CDR3aa: ASSFTGLISGNTIY; v_gene: TRBV5-4; j_gene: TRBJ1-3; abundance: .
CDR3aa: ASSRLMNTEAF; v_gene: TRBV6-5; j_gene: TRBJ1-1; abundance: few
CDR3aa: ASSWRIPPYEQY; v_gene: TRBV6-5; j_gene: TRBJ2-7; abundance: .
CDR3aa: ASSEDKNTEAF; v_gene: TRBV2; j_gene: TRBJ1-1; abundance: .
CDR3aa: SWASSGNTIY; v_gene: TRBV29-1; j_gene: TRBJ1-3; abundance: .
CDR3aa: ASRDRSYEQY; v_gene: TRBV10-2; j_gene: TRBJ2-7; abundance: .
CDR3aa: ATSRDYLDSGNTIY; v_gene: TRBV15; j_gene: TRBJ1-3; abundance: .
CDR3aa: ASKGNTDTQY; v_gene: TRBV6-5; j_gene: TRBJ2-3; abundance: .
CDR3aa: ASSQEGIDYGYT; v_gene: TRBV7-9; j_gene: TRBJ1-2; abundance: .
CDR3aa: ASSPAQGGQETQY; v_gene: TRBV18; j_gene: TRBJ2-5; abundance: .
CDR3aa: AWGQGGNTEAF; v_gene: TRBV30; j_gene: TRBJ1-1; abundance: once
CDR3aa: SVVRDRVNESEQF; v_gene: TRBV29-1; j_gene: TRBJ2-1; abundance: once
CDR3aa: ASLVGGGVRNEQF; v_gene: TRBV28; j_gene: TRBJ2-1; abundance: .
CDR3aa: ASSLQGDRHYGYT; v_gene: TRBV28; j_gene: TRBJ1-2; abundance: .
CDR3aa: ASSDTGGGYEQY; v_gene: TRBV25-1; j_gene: TRBJ2-7; abundance: .
CDR3aa: ASSYSSGVLSQKLF; v_gene: TRBV6-5; j_gene: TRBJ1-4; abundance: .
CDR3aa: ASSFIGEGNQPQH; v_gene: TRBV28; j_gene: TRBJ1-5; abundance: .
CDR3aa: ASSTQGYTEAF; v_gene: TRBV7-2; j_gene: TRBJ1-1; abundance: once
CDR3aa: ASSQAAREGTGELF; v_gene: TRBV11-3; j_gene: TRBJ2-2; abundance: .
CDR3aa: ASSPRGSGTDTQY; v_gene: TRBV28; j_gene: TRBJ2-3; abundance: .
CDR3aa: ASSSTGASNQPQH; v_gene: TRBV7-2; j_gene: TRBJ1-5; abundance: .
CDR3aa: ASSPRDRGPQH; v_gene: TRBV18; j_gene: TRBJ1-5; abundance: once